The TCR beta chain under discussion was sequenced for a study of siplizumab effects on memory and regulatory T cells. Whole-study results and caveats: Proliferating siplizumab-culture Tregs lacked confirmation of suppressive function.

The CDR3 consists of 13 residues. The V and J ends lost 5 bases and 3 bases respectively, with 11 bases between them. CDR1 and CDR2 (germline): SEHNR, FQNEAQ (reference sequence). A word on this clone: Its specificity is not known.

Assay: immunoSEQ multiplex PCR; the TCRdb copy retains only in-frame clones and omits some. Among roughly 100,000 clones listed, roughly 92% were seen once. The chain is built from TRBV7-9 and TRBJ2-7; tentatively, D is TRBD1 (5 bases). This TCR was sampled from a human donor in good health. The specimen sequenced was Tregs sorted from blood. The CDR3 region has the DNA TGTGCCAGCAGCCCAGGGTCCGTCTACGAGCAGTACTTC. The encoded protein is CASSPGSVYEQYF.